Presented here are 22 T cell receptor beta chains from one specimen sequenced in a study of cytomegalovirus exposure and HLA in healthy donors. With 60 Vbeta and 13 Jbeta primers, the PCR was carried out. Produced via immunoSEQ multiplex PCR; TCRdb's table is partial and in-frame only. The profile covers about 210,000 clones, with 82% appearing a single time and 5.5% to 7.5% taken by the ten largest. The specimen was PBMCs. These receptors originate from a man aged 40-49 years in good health and CMV-seropositive.

This clone was observed once. The rearrangement uses TRBV5-6 and TRBJ2-2, with 10 bases identical to TRBD1. The CDR3 sequence is 17 residues long. Germline CDR1 reads SGHDT; CDR2 reads YYEEEE. Trimming cost V 5 bases and J 7 bases; bases outside gene matches: 14. CDR3 region: CASSYDRGLIWGGELFF. The CDR3 DNA follows: TGTGCCAGCAGTTACGACAGGGGGCTAATCTGGGGCGGGGAGCTGTTTTTT. Together with reference TRBV5-6 and TRBJ2-2, the CDR3 gives the full variable domain: DAGVTQSPTHLIKTRGQQVTLRCSPKSGHDTVSWYQQALGQGPQFIFQYYEEEERQRGNFPDRFSGHQFPNYSSELNVNALLLGDSALYLCASSYDRGLIWGGELFFGEGSRLTVL.

The rearrangement joins TRBV15 to TRBJ2-2; possibly TRBD1 for D (5 bases). Trimming shortened V by 1 base and J by 4 bases, and 10 bases separated the two germline ends. CDR3 length: 15 residues. CDR1 and CDR2 (germline): LNHNV, YYDKDF (reference sequence). The CDR3 sequence: CATSRANRGTGELFF. CDR3 DNA: TGTGCCACCAGCAGAGCCAATAGGGGCACCGGGGAGCTGTTTTTT.

This clone was found a few times. This sequence joins TRBV27 and TRBJ2-7; D is ambiguous. Germline CDR1 MNHEY, CDR2 SMNVEV (reference sequence). The CDR3 contains 13 residues. V shed 3 bases and J shed 6 bases, with 12 bases lying between them. The CDR3 loop reads CASSFLGSSEQYV. The CDR3 bases are TGTGCCAGCAGTTTTCTAGGGTCTAGCGAGCAGTACGTC.

This clone has a handful of counts. The rearrangement uses TRBV6-1 and TRBJ2-1, with 8 bases lining up with TRBD2. V lost 7 bases to trimming and J lost 3 bases; unmatched junction nucleotides: 8. Germline V gives CDR1 MNHNS, CDR2 SASEGT. The CDR3 covers 15 residues. The CDR3 protein is CASIDGLAGYNEQFF. The CDR3, as DNA: TGTGCCAGCATCGATGGGCTAGCGGGCTACAATGAGCAGTTCTTC.

This rearrangement joins TRBV19 to TRBJ2-1; 12 bases map to TRBD2. The CDR3 is 15 residues long. Germline V CDR1 and CDR2: LNHDA, SQIVND (reference sequence). The junction had 1 base not matched to a gene; V was cut back by 3 bases and J by 4 bases. The CDR3 protein is CASSIGTSGYNEQFF. In DNA, the CDR3 is TGTGCCAGTAGTATTGGGACTAGCGGGTACAATGAGCAGTTCTTC.

This chain links TRBV6-6 with TRBJ1-2; 9 bases are a match to TRBD1. The CDR3 is 14 amino acids. Per the germline V gene, CDR1 is MNHNY and CDR2 is SVGAGI (reference sequence). V shed 4 bases and J 7 bases; nucleotides not matched to a gene: 7. The CDR3 DNA is TGTGCCAGCAGTTCCGACAGGGGGATGGGTGGCTACACCTTC. It codes for CASSSDRGMGGYTF.

The chain employs TRBV7-3 and TRBJ2-1; no reliable D call. The V gene lost 0 bases and the J gene lost 14 bases, with 11 bases spanning the gap. The germline V gene encodes CDR1 SGHTA and CDR2 FQGTGA. The CDR3 is 12 residues long. The CDR3 coding sequence is TGTGCCAGCAGCTTAACGGGCCGCACGAAGTTCTTC. It is translated as CASSLTGRTKFF.

V is TRBV7-2 and J is TRBJ1-1; 9 bases fit TRBD1. The CDR3 runs 15 residues. Germline assignment: CDR1 SGHTA and CDR2 FQGNSA. With 1 base clipped from V and 2 bases from J, the junction kept 2 bases outside the gene matches. CDR3 in amino acids: CASSLGQGGNTEAFF. CDR3 bases: TGTGCCAGCAGCTTAGGACAGGGGGGAAACACTGAAGCTTTCTTT.

This clone was counted between two and nine times. The genes are TRBV29-1 and TRBJ2-1; D not certain. Between the trimmed V and J ends, which lost 6 bases and 6 bases, there was a span of 12 bases. The germline V gene has CDR1 SQVTM and CDR2 ANQGSEA. The CDR3 spans 12 residues. The CDR3 DNA is TGCAGCGTGACTCCACCCAGCAATGAGCAGTTCTTC. Translation: CSVTPPSNEQFF.

V usage is TRBV5-1 and J usage is TRBJ1-1, with D maybe TRBD1 (5 bases). Germline CDR1 reads SGHRS; CDR2 reads YFSETQ. CDR3 length equals 13 residues. Between the trimmed V and J ends, which lost 9 bases and 5 bases, there was a span of 17 bases. The CDR3 here is CATNTGGGTEAFF. CDR3 DNA sequence: TGCGCCACCAACACGGGGGGAGGTACTGAAGCTTTCTTT. The entire variable domain, with the rest obtained from reference TRBV5-1 and TRBJ1-1, is as follows: KAGVTQTPRYLIKTRGQQVTLSCSPISGHRSVSWYQQTPGQGLQFLFEYFSETQRNKGNFPGRFSGRQFSNSRSEMNVSTLELGDSALYLCATNTGGGTEAFFGQGTRLTVV.

The gene calls are TRBV5-1 and TRBJ1-2; D uncertain. The V and J ends lost 9 bases and 4 bases respectively, with 10 bases between them. Germline lookup yields CDR1 SGHRS and CDR2 YFSETQ. The CDR3 covers 11 residues. The CDR3 DNA sequence: TGCGCCACGCCCCTTAGCTATGGCTACACCTTC. Residues: CATPLSYGYTF.

The V gene is TRBV7-8, the J gene TRBJ1-5; tentatively, D is TRBD1 (6 bases). The CDR3 runs to 16 residues. Trimming cost V 1 base and J 8 bases, with 18 bases left between them. Germline values: CDR1 SGHVS, CDR2 FQNEAQ. The CDR3 protein is CASSLVTGQGTKPQHF. CDR3 bases: TGTGCCAGCAGCTTAGTTACGGGGCAGGGGACGAAGCCCCAGCATTTT.

This chain links TRBV6-5 with TRBJ1-2; no definite D call. Germline values: CDR1 MNHEY, CDR2 SVGAGI. Trimming stripped 1 base from V and 2 bases from J, with 14 bases between. The CDR3 spans 16 residues. For the CDR3, the DNA is TGTGCCAGCAGTTACTTGGACTCATTGGAAAACTATGGCTACACCTTC. This encodes CASSYLDSLENYGYTF.

This clone appeared a single time. The chain links TRBV28 to TRBJ1-2; the match to TRBD1 covers 11 bases. Germline V CDR1 and CDR2: MDHEN, SYDVKM. The CDR3 has 14 amino acids. V trimming: 7 bases; J trimming: 8 bases; junction bases outside the gene matches: 9. The CDR3, as DNA: TGTGCCAGCACCTTAAGGACAGGGGGCCGGGGCTACACCTTC. Its translation: CASTLRTGGRGYTF.

V and J are TRBV6-1 and TRBJ2-6; 7 bases fit TRBD2. CDR3 length: 18 amino acids. V dropped 2 bases and J dropped 0; count of bases not matched to a gene: 7. The V gene's germline CDR1 is MNHNS and CDR2 SASEGT. Here the CDR3 DNA reads TGTGCCAGCAGTGAAAAGGGACTACCAACCTCTGGGGCCAACGTCCTGACTTTC. Translating it yields CASSEKGLPTSGANVLTF.

The rearrangement links TRBV5-8 to TRBJ2-3; 7 bases are shared with TRBD1. Germline trimming cut 3 bases from V and 2 bases from J; bases unmatched to any gene: 6. The CDR3 is 15 amino acids. Germline loops: CDR1 SGHTS, CDR2 YDEGEE. For the CDR3, the DNA is TGTGCCAGCAGCTCGGGACAGTCCTTCACAGATACGCAGTATTTT. Translating it yields CASSSGQSFTDTQYF.

V usage is TRBV5-1 and J usage is TRBJ1-1; D call uncertain. Trimming took off 0 bases at V and 0 bases at J, with 6 bases between the two ends. This CDR3 region has 14 residues. Looked up from germline, CDR1 is SGHRS and CDR2 is YFSETQ. For the CDR3, the DNA is TGCGCCAGCAGCTTGGACGGGTTGAACACTGAAGCTTTCTTT. Its protein is CASSLDGLNTEAFF. Together with reference TRBV5-1 and TRBJ1-1, the CDR3 gives the full variable domain: KAGVTQTPRYLIKTRGQQVTLSCSPISGHRSVSWYQQTPGQGLQFLFEYFSETQRNKGNFPGRFSGRQFSNSRSEMNVSTLELGDSALYLCASSLDGLNTEAFFGQGTRLTVV.

Regarding this clone: Distinct nucleotide sequences in the sample also encode this CDR3. This chain connects TRBV19 to TRBJ2-3; D is possibly TRBD2 (6 bases). CDR1 is LNHDA, CDR2 SQIVND, per germline (reference sequence). The germline V and J ends were trimmed by 3 bases and 5 bases, with 6 bases remaining between them. The CDR3 covers 12 residues. The CDR3 spells CASSIGGDTQYF. Here the CDR3 DNA reads TGTGCCAGTAGTATCGGGGGAGATACGCAGTATTTT.

The J gene is TRBJ1-1, the V gene TRBV13; D is undetermined. Germline V gene data show CDR1 as PRHDT and CDR2 as FYEKMQ (reference sequence). V was trimmed by 4 bases and J by 1 base, leaving 16 bases between them. The CDR3 contains 16 residues. In DNA form, the CDR3 reads TGTGCCAGCAGCTCGAACCACCTTACATCGAACACTGAAGCTTTCTTT. This codes for CASSSNHLTSNTEAFF.

This clone was recorded a few times. The V call is TRBV2, the J call TRBJ1-6; maybe TRBD1 (5 bases). CDR3 length: 12 residues. Germline CDR1 SNHLY, CDR2 FYNNEI. Trimming cost V 3 bases and J 8 bases, with 5 bases left between them. The CDR3 coding sequence is TGTGCCAGCAGTGACAGGGATTCACCCCTCCACTTT. This translates into CASSDRDSPLHF.

The chain links TRBV19 to TRBJ1-1; maybe TRBD1 (6 bases). V was shortened by 7 bases and J by 4 bases, with 19 bases between the two germline ends. Germline lookup yields CDR1 LNHDA and CDR2 SQIVND (reference sequence). The CDR3 totals 15 residues. CDR3 sequence reads: CASTTPALGGTEAFF. DNA of the CDR3: TGTGCCAGTACCACCCCAGCGTTAGGGGGCACTGAAGCTTTCTTT. The variable domain in full, completed from reference TRBV19 and TRBJ1-1, reads DGGITQSPKYLFRKEGQNVTLSCEQNLNHDAMYWYRQDPGQGLRLIYYSQIVNDFQKGDIAEGYSVSREKKESFPLTVTSAQKNPTAFYLCASTTPALGGTEAFFGQGTRLTVV.

The chain links TRBV11-3 to TRBJ1-1; TRBD1 aligns across 10 bases. CDR1 is SGHNT and CDR2 is YENEEA in the germline V gene. The CDR3 runs to 14 residues. V lost 1 base to trimming and J lost 6 bases; unmatched junction nucleotides: 2. The CDR3 DNA is TGTGCCAGCAGCTTAGTGGGGACAGGGGCTGAAGCTTTCTTT. Translating gives CASSLVGTGAEAFF.